What follows are 19 T cell receptor beta chains derived from one specimen sequenced in a study of blood T cell repertoires in COVID-19. Sequenced by immunoSEQ multiplex PCR; TCRdb stores in-frame clones only, minus some. The repertoire holds about 100,000 clones, with roughly 90% as singletons. The source material was peripheral blood. These receptors were obtained from a man between 25 and 39 years old in a cohort sampled during active COVID-19.

V is TRBV7-6 and J is TRBJ1-1; unclear D gene. CDR3 size: 15 residues. Trimming cost V 1 base and J 0 bases, with 9 bases left between them. CDR1 is SGHVS and CDR2 is FNYEAQ in the germline V gene. The CDR3 is CASSLGQIMNTEAFF. The CDR3 nucleotides read TGTGCCAGCAGCTTAGGGCAGATCATGAACACTGAAGCTTTCTTT. Supplemented by reference TRBV7-6 and TRBJ1-1, the full variable domain reads GAGVSQSPRYKVTKRGQDVALRCDPISGHVSLYWYRQALGQGPEFLTYFNYEAQQDKSGLPNDRFSAERPEGSISTLTIQRTEQRDSAMYRCASSLGQIMNTEAFFGQGTRLTVV.

The V gene is TRBV12-5, the J gene TRBJ2-5; 7 nucleotides align to TRBD1. The CDR3 loop spans 13 amino acids. The junction had 0 bases not matched to a gene; V was cut back by 1 base and J by 4 bases. CDR1 is LGHNT, CDR2 FRNRAP, per germline. The CDR3 reads CASGLGQGETQYF. Written as DNA, the CDR3 is TGTGCTAGTGGTTTGGGACAGGGAGAGACCCAGTACTTC.

CDR3 sequence: CASSLFTVANTEAFF. The CDR3 nucleotides are TGCGCCAGCAGCTTGTTCACAGTCGCCAACACTGAAGCTTTCTTT. The V gene is TRBV5-1, the J gene TRBJ1-1; D is unresolved. Germline V lookup: CDR1 SGHRS, CDR2 YFSETQ. CDR3 size: 15 residues. Trimming removed 1 base at V and 2 bases at J, with 12 bases between. Full variable domain (remainder filled in from reference TRBV5-1 and TRBJ1-1): KAGVTQTPRYLIKTRGQQVTLSCSPISGHRSVSWYQQTPGQGLQFLFEYFSETQRNKGNFPGRFSGRQFSNSRSEMNVSTLELGDSALYLCASSLFTVANTEAFFGQGTRLTVV.

The chain carries TRBV3-1 (or the pseudogene TRBV3-2) and TRBJ2-7, with TRBD1 identical over 9 bases. This CDR3 is 14 amino acids long. Germline V gives CDR1 LGHDT, CDR2 YNNKEL (reference sequence). Losses at the gene ends were 4 bases for V and 7 bases for J; bases not matched to a gene: 8. For the CDR3, the DNA is TGTGCCAGCAGCCCCGGGACAGGGTTCCGGGAGCAGTACTTC. Protein: CASSPGTGFREQYF.

The rearrangement uses TRBV5-7 and TRBJ2-2; 7 bases fit TRBD1. TRBV5-7 is treated as an ORF (open reading frame) with a function not yet certain. This CDR3 is built from 13 residues. Unmatched junction bases numbered 2, after V lost 3 bases and J lost 6 bases. The CDR3 spells CASSSQGAGELFF. For the CDR3, the DNA is TGTGCCAGCAGCTCCCAGGGGGCCGGGGAGCTGTTTTTT.

The V and J genes are TRBV9 and TRBJ2-3; 8 bases are shared with TRBD1. J lost 2 bases, V lost 3 bases, and 5 bases had no gene match. The CDR3 totals 15 residues. Per the germline V gene, CDR1 is SGDLS and CDR2 is YYNGEE. The CDR3 nucleotides read TGTGCCAGCAGCGGCCGACAGGGGAACACAGATACGCAGTATTTT. Encoded protein: CASSGRQGNTDTQYF.

The genes are TRBV28 and TRBJ1-1; the D gene is possibly TRBD1 (5 bases). CDR3 length: 14 amino acids. Germline CDR1 MDHEN, CDR2 SYDVKM. V shed 6 bases and J shed 6 bases, with 17 bases lying between them. The CDR3 sequence: CASSFIGVDAEAFF. The CDR3 nucleotides are TGTGCCAGCAGCTTTATAGGGGTGGACGCTGAAGCTTTCTTT.

The genes are TRBV6-1 and TRBJ2-2, with TRBD2 identical over 7 bases. The germline CDR1 and CDR2 sequences are MNHNS and SASEGT. The V gene end was trimmed by 4 bases and the J gene end by 5 bases; junction bases not matched to a gene: 10. The CDR3 has 16 amino acids. The CDR3 sequence is CASSAMASGGTGELFF. CDR3 coding DNA: TGTGCCAGCAGTGCTATGGCTAGCGGCGGGACCGGGGAGCTGTTTTTT.

In this sample, this clone turned up a few times. The chain links TRBV19 to TRBJ1-5; D perhaps matches TRBD1 (5 bases). Trimming took off 5 bases at V and 7 bases at J, with 18 bases between the two ends. This CDR3 has 15 residues. Germline V gene lookup returns CDR1 LNHDA and CDR2 SQIVND (reference sequence). The CDR3 nucleotides are TGTGCCAGTAGTCCCCTCGTGGGGGGAGGGCAGCCCCAGCATTTT. Amino acids: CASSPLVGGGQPQHF.

The chain couples TRBV7-9 to TRBJ2-7; D might be TRBD2 (5 bases). The CDR3 is made up of 14 amino acids. The germline gives CDR1 SEHNR, CDR2 FQNEAQ (reference sequence). The V end lost 8 bases, the J end lost 4 bases, and 18 bases lay between the germline ends. The CDR3 DNA is TGTGCCAGCTGGGATGCGGACTTAGAATACGAGCAGTACTTC. It codes for CASWDADLEYEQYF. Supplemented by reference TRBV7-9 and TRBJ2-7, the full variable domain reads DTGVSQNPRHKITKRGQNVTFRCDPISEHNRLYWYRQTLGQGPEFLTYFQNEAQLEKSRLLSDRFSAERPKGSFSTLEIQRTEQGDSAMYLCASWDADLEYEQYFGPGTRLTVT.

The chain uses TRBV2 and TRBJ1-5; the D is unclear. Germline CDR1 and CDR2: SNHLY and FYNNEI. This CDR3 contains 12 residues. The V end lost 9 bases, the J end lost 3 bases, and 9 bases lay between the germline ends. CDR3: CARLGYNQPQHF. The CDR3 bases are TGTGCCAGGCTCGGGTACAATCAGCCCCAGCATTTT.

V usage is TRBV27 and J usage is TRBJ1-1, with no clear D. In germline, CDR1 is MNHEY, CDR2 SMNVEV (reference sequence). Trimming removed 5 bases from V and 0 bases from J, with 10 bases in between. The CDR3 length is 14 residues. The CDR3 loop reads CASSPLRVNTEAFF. DNA for the CDR3: TGTGCCAGCAGTCCACTTCGGGTGAACACTGAAGCTTTCTTT.

This clone was observed a handful of times. The chain has TRBV5-4 and TRBJ2-5, with 14 bases that match TRBD2. The CDR3 spans 18 residues. Trimming removed 4 bases from V and 4 bases from J; junction bases left unmatched: 12. The germline V gene has CDR1 SGHNT and CDR2 YYREEE (reference sequence). Here the CDR3 DNA reads TGTGCCAGCAGCGCGGGACTAGCGGGAGCAACAGGCCCAGAGACCCAGTACTTC. It translates to CASSAGLAGATGPETQYF.

The rearrangement joins TRBV19 to TRBJ2-3; 7 bases line up with TRBD2. The CDR3 totals 15 residues. J gave up 0 bases and V 4 bases, and 4 bases lay outside the gene matches. Germline loops: CDR1 LNHDA, CDR2 SQIVND (reference sequence). The CDR3 DNA reads as TGTGCCAGTAGTACTCTAGCGGAGAGCACAGATACGCAGTATTTT. Amino acids: CASSTLAESTDTQYF.

This chain uses TRBV7-9 with TRBJ2-3; 12 bases are shared with TRBD2. The CDR3 is 15 residues long. Germline V gene data show CDR1 as SEHNR and CDR2 as FQNEAQ (reference sequence). Germline trimming cut 2 bases from V and 8 bases from J; bases unmatched to any gene: 5. The CDR3 sequence: CASSLRTSGVGTQYF. The DNA for the CDR3 is TGTGCCAGCAGCTTAAGGACTAGCGGGGTTGGTACGCAGTATTTT.

J is TRBJ2-7 and V is TRBV4-3; 9 positions match TRBD1. This CDR3 spans 15 amino acids. Germline V gene lookup returns CDR1 LGHNA and CDR2 YSLEER. With V trimmed by 0 bases and J by 5 bases, 5 bases remained unmatched. The CDR3 region is CASSQEGTGGNEQYF. CDR3 nucleotide sequence: TGCGCCAGCAGCCAAGAGGGTACAGGGGGCAACGAGCAGTACTTC.

This chain uses TRBV28 with TRBJ1-6, with 8 bases aligning to TRBD1. This CDR3 spans 15 amino acids. Germline loops: CDR1 MDHEN, CDR2 SYDVKM. V trimming: 3 bases; J trimming: 6 bases; junction bases outside the gene matches: 4. In nucleotides, the CDR3 is TGTGCCAGCAGTTTTCAGGACAGGGCTAATTCACCCCTCCACTTT. Protein sequence: CASSFQDRANSPLHF.

V and J are TRBV24-1 and TRBJ2-2, with D possibly being TRBD2 (6 bases). Germline-derived CDR1 and CDR2 are KGHDR and SFDVKD. This CDR3 is built from 16 residues. Deletions cut 3 bases from V and 5 bases from J, with 15 bases between. CDR3 sequence (DNA): TGTGCCACCAGTGATCTGCCCGGGAGTAGAACCGGGGAGCTGTTTTTT. This gives the protein CATSDLPGSRTGELFF.

The chain couples TRBV3-1 (or the pseudogene TRBV3-2) to TRBJ2-1; 14 bases are shared with TRBD2. V shed 7 bases and J 4 bases; nucleotides not matched to a gene: 15. CDR1 LGHDT and CDR2 YNNKEL come from the germline V gene (reference sequence). The CDR3 totals 19 residues. The CDR3 here is CASTSSIGTSGGEYNEQFF. The CDR3, as DNA: TGTGCCAGCACCTCCTCGATCGGGACTAGCGGGGGAGAGTACAATGAGCAGTTCTTC.